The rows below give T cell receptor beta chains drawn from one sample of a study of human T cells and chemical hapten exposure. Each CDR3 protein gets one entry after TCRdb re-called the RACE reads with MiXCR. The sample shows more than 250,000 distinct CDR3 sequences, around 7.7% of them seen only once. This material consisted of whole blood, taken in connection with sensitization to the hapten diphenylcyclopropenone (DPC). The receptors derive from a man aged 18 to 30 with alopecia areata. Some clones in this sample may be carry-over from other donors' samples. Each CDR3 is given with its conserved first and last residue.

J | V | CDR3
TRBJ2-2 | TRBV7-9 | CASSLATGPIGELFF
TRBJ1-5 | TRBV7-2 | CASSLALGSQGGGNQPQHF
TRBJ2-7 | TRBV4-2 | CASSPGLAGGEQYF
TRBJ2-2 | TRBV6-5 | CASSYGQSNTGELFF
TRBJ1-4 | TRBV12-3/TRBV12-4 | CASSPQGRDEKLFF
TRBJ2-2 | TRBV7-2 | CASSTDSSNTGELFF
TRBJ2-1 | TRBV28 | CASIQGTYNEQFF
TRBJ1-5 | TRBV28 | CASSFSSYSNQPQHF
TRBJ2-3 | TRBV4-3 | CASSQDRAGLSDTQYF
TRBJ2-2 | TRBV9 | CASSVGETGELFF
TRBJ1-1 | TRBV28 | CASGAGTLNTEAFF
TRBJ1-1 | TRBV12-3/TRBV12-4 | CASRLLTNTEAFF
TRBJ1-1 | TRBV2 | CASKGPTLNTEAFF
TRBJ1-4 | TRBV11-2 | CASSLEGTGYEKLFF
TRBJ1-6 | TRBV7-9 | CASSPHLVGANSPLHF
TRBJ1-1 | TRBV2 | CASILGGARTEAFF
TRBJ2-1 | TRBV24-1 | CATSDWTASGANEQFF
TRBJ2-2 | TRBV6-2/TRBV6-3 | CASSYSGQGFGELFF
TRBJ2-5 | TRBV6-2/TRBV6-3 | CASSYPPLEETQYF
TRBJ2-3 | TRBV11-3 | CASSLGRAGASTDTQYF
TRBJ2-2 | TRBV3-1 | CASSQVEANTGELFF
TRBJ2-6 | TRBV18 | CASSPSGVGANVLTF
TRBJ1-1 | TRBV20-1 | CSASRPGTEAFF
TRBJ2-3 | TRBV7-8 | CASSIQTSGGDTQYF
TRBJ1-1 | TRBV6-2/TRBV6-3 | CASRFHSNTEAFF
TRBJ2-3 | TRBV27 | CASSFGRVNTQYF
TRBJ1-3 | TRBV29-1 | CSVDPRPSGNTIYF
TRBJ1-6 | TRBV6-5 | CASRRQADSPLHF
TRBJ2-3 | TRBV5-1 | CASSLAVDTSTDTQYF